These 21 T cell receptor beta chains were sequenced from one sample in a study of blood T cell repertoires in COVID-19. Profiling relied on immunoSEQ multiplex PCR, and the TCRdb table lists in-frame clones only, not all of them. The data contain over 130,000 clones, around four fifths of them singletons. The sequenced sample consisted of peripheral blood. Source of these receptors: an elderly woman with acute or convalescent COVID-19.

This clone was counted a few times. The V and J genes are TRBV6-2 or TRBV6-3 and TRBJ2-7; the D gene is possibly TRBD2 (5 bases). The V end was cut by 6 bases, the J end by 2 bases, with 14 bases between. CDR1 and CDR2 (germline): MNHEY, SVGEGT. CDR3 length: 14 amino acids. The CDR3 region is CASSGLYPPYEQYF. The CDR3 bases are TGTGCCAGCAGCGGACTGTACCCTCCCTACGAGCAGTACTTC.

The chain combines TRBV28 with TRBJ1-5, with TRBD1 as a possible D gene (6 bases). The germline V and J ends were trimmed by 5 bases and 3 bases, with 14 bases remaining between them. CDR3 length: 15 residues. The germline gives CDR1 MDHEN, CDR2 SYDVKM. CDR3 DNA: TGTGCCAGCAGTCCGAACAGGGTCCCCAATCAGCCCCAGCATTTT. Its translation: CASSPNRVPNQPQHF.

The chain links TRBV18 to TRBJ2-5, with 16 bases lining up with TRBD2. Germline V gene sequence: CDR1 KGHSH, CDR2 LQKENI. The V gene end was trimmed by 5 bases and the J gene end by 0 bases; junction bases not matched to a gene: 6. The CDR3 is 18 residues long. CDR3: CASSSGTSGRADQETQYF. CDR3 sequence (DNA): TGTGCCAGCTCATCAGGGACTAGCGGGAGGGCGGACCAAGAGACCCAGTACTTC.

This clone was seen a handful of times. The V gene is TRBV27, the J gene TRBJ2-5; D might be TRBD2 (5 bases). This CDR3 is 16 amino acids long. Germline CDR1 reads MNHEY; CDR2 reads SMNVEV (reference sequence). V was clipped by 0 bases and J by 4 bases, with 15 bases between them. CDR3 loop: CASSLSNTGYGETQYF. The CDR3 DNA reads as TGTGCCAGCAGTTTATCCAACACGGGGTATGGAGAGACCCAGTACTTC.

This clone was detected a few times. The chain uses TRBV6-5 and TRBJ2-3, with D possibly TRBD1 on 6 matching bases. This CDR3 is built from 15 residues. The germline V and J ends were trimmed by 2 bases and 2 bases, with 11 bases remaining between them. Per germline, CDR1 MNHEY and CDR2 SVGAGI. CDR3 sequence reads: CASSYRDTTTDTQYF. CDR3 nucleotide sequence: TGTGCCAGCAGTTACCGGGACACGACCACAGATACGCAGTATTTT.

The rearrangement uses TRBV4-1 and TRBJ2-1, with 10 bases aligning to TRBD2. The CDR3 totals 16 residues. The V and J ends lost 7 bases and 7 bases, in that order; junction bases with no gene match: 13. CDR1 and CDR2 (germline): MGHRA, YSYEKL. CDR3 DNA sequence: TGCGCCAGCACGCCTAGCGGGAGATCGGGTGGGAATGAGCAGTTCTTC. This gives the protein CASTPSGRSGGNEQFF.

This chain joins TRBV6-2 or TRBV6-3 and TRBJ2-6, with D possibly TRBD2 on 5 matching bases. V was trimmed by 0 bases and J by 0 bases, leaving 21 bases between them. This CDR3 contains 21 residues. Germline loops: CDR1 MNHEY, CDR2 SVGEGT. The chain's CDR3 is CASSYSRLYGTRASGANVLTF. The CDR3 coding sequence is TGTGCCAGCAGTTACTCGAGGTTATATGGTACTAGGGCCTCTGGGGCCAACGTCCTGACTTTC.

This rearrangement joins TRBV10-3 to TRBJ2-2; TRBD2 might be the D (5 bases). The V end lost 9 bases, the J end lost 1 base, and 15 bases lay between the germline ends. This CDR3 is 15 amino acids long. Germline loops: CDR1 ENHRY, CDR2 SYGVKD. CDR3 protein: CAISVGRENTGELFF. The CDR3, as DNA: TGTGCCATTAGCGTAGGACGAGAGAACACCGGGGAGCTGTTTTTT.

The chain employs TRBV5-1 and TRBJ1-3, with TRBD1 as a possible D gene (5 bases). The CDR3 is 16 residues long. The V gene's germline CDR1 is SGHRS and CDR2 YFSETQ. Trimming cost V 0 bases and J 4 bases, with 14 bases left between them. The CDR3, as DNA: TGCGCCAGCAGCTTGGCCGGCTCGACAGCCGGAAACACCATATATTTT. Translation gives CASSLAGSTAGNTIYF. Drawing the rest from reference TRBV5-1 and TRBJ1-3, the complete variable domain is KAGVTQTPRYLIKTRGQQVTLSCSPISGHRSVSWYQQTPGQGLQFLFEYFSETQRNKGNFPGRFSGRQFSNSRSEMNVSTLELGDSALYLCASSLAGSTAGNTIYFGEGSWLTVV.

The genes are TRBV5-1 and TRBJ2-5; TRBD1 matches 12 bases. Germline CDR1 SGHRS, CDR2 YFSETQ. The CDR3 length is 19 residues. The V gene end was trimmed by 4 bases and the J gene end by 1 base; junction bases not matched to a gene: 14. In DNA form, the CDR3 reads TGCGCCAGCAGCCCGGGGACAGGGGGCCAGACCCGAAGCCAAGAGACCCAGTACTTC. It yields the protein CASSPGTGGQTRSQETQYF.

The CDR3 DNA is TGTGCCAGCAGCTTACAGGGTTTGGGGGCCCGAAGAGATACGCAGTATTTT. Translation gives CASSLQGLGARRDTQYF. This sequence joins TRBV7-2 and TRBJ2-3; D may be TRBD1 (6 bases). The V gene's germline CDR1 is SGHTA and CDR2 FQGNSA. Trimming removed 2 bases at V and 5 bases at J, with 20 bases between. This CDR3 is 17 amino acids long. Drawing the rest from reference TRBV7-2 and TRBJ2-3, the complete variable domain is GAGVSQSPSNKVTEKGKDVELRCDPISGHTALYWYRQSLGQGLEFLIYFQGNSAPDKSGLPSDRFSAERTGGSVSTLTIQRTQQEDSAVYLCASSLQGLGARRDTQYFGPGTRLTVL.

This clone came up a few times. The chain has TRBV3-1 (or the pseudogene TRBV3-2) and TRBJ1-1; D might be TRBD1 (5 bases). The CDR3 extends over 13 amino acids. Trimming took off 1 base at V and 6 bases at J, with 9 bases between the two ends. CDR1 is LGHDT, CDR2 YNNKEL, per germline (reference sequence). DNA of the CDR3: TGTGCCAGCAGCCAAGCTGGGGCCCCTGAAGCTTTCTTT. Protein: CASSQAGAPEAFF.

The V and J genes are TRBV4-1 and TRBJ2-1; D possibly corresponds to TRBD2 (6 bases). V shed 6 bases and J shed 8 bases, with 23 bases lying between them. The CDR3 is made up of 16 amino acids. From germline, CDR1 is MGHRA and CDR2 YSYEKL. The CDR3 here is CASRSPGGSRDHEQFF. The CDR3 region has the DNA TGCGCCAGCAGATCTCCAGGAGGGTCGCGCGATCATGAGCAGTTCTTC.

The rearrangement uses TRBV28 and TRBJ1-2; no reliable D call. CDR3 length: 13 amino acids. The V gene's germline CDR1 is MDHEN and CDR2 SYDVKM. The germline V and J ends were trimmed by 4 bases and 1 base, with 7 bases remaining between them. CDR3 loop: CASSYSLNYGYTF. The CDR3, as DNA: TGTGCCAGCAGTTACAGTCTTAACTATGGCTACACCTTC.

This sequence joins TRBV29-1 and TRBJ2-7, with 9 bases matching TRBD1. Germline lookup yields CDR1 SQVTM and CDR2 ANQGSEA. V lost 6 bases and J lost 5; bases outside the gene matches: 11. The CDR3 spans 14 residues. CDR3 DNA sequence: TGCAGCGTCGTACCGGGACAGGGACTTCACGAGCAGTACTTC. As protein: CSVVPGQGLHEQYF.

This clone occurred once. V gene TRBV18 combines with J gene TRBJ2-7, with TRBD2 identical over 11 bases. V lost 5 bases and J lost 7; bases outside the gene matches: 10. The CDR3 contains 15 residues. Germline V CDR1 and CDR2: KGHSH, LQKENI. The CDR3 DNA reads TGTGCCAGCTCAACCAGACTAGCGGGACCTACGGAGCAGTACTTC. It codes for CASSTRLAGPTEQYF.

This chain joins TRBV27 and TRBJ1-4, with D hard to call. V lost 3 bases and J 3 bases, leaving 8 bases between the germline ends. The CDR3 contains 14 residues. Per germline, CDR1 MNHEY and CDR2 SMNVEV (reference sequence). The CDR3 reads CASSFRRSNEKLFF. The DNA for the CDR3 is TGTGCCAGCAGTTTTCGCAGATCTAATGAAAAACTGTTTTTT. Full variable domain (outside the CDR3, taken from reference TRBV27 and TRBJ1-4): EAQVTQNPRYLITVTGKKLTVTCSQNMNHEYMSWYRQDPGLGLRQIYYSMNVEVTDKGDVPEGYKVSRKEKRNFPLILESPSPNQTSLYFCASSFRRSNEKLFFGSGTQLSVL.

This clone was detected only a few times. The chain has TRBV28 and TRBJ1-2; perhaps TRBD1 as D (5 bases). The CDR3 is made up of 12 amino acids. Germline CDR1 and CDR2: MDHEN and SYDVKM. V lost 4 bases, J lost 8 bases, and 11 bases lay in between. DNA for the CDR3: TGTGCCAGCAGTTCAGGGTTGCGCGGCTACACCTTC. Its translation is CASSSGLRGYTF.

The chain uses TRBV19 and TRBJ2-2, with D perhaps matching TRBD2 (5 bases). CDR3 size: 16 residues. V lost 5 bases and J 5 bases, leaving 18 bases between the germline ends. Germline CDR1 reads LNHDA; CDR2 reads SQIVND (reference sequence). The DNA of the CDR3 is TGTGCCAGTAGTCGAGCCCGGGCCTCGGGAACCGGGGAGCTGTTTTTT. It is translated as CASSRARASGTGELFF.

The chain couples TRBV11-3 to TRBJ2-2; unclear D gene. This CDR3 region has 12 residues. Trimming removed 5 bases at V and 6 bases at J, with 7 bases between. The germline CDR1 and CDR2 sequences are SGHNT and YENEEA. CDR3 region: CASSLLAGELFF. The CDR3 region has the DNA TGTGCCAGCAGCCTTCTCGCCGGGGAGCTGTTTTTT.

This sequence joins TRBV6-5 and TRBJ2-2; D is possibly TRBD2 (6 bases). V gave up 6 bases and J gave up 6 bases, with 14 bases separating them. The CDR3 runs to 14 residues. CDR1 is MNHEY, CDR2 SVGAGI, per germline. CDR3 sequence (DNA): TGTGCCAGCAGACCCCGGGGAGGTCCCGGGGAGCTGTTTTTT. It yields the protein CASRPRGGPGELFF.